This TCR beta chain was identified during a study of neurological immune-mediated disorders (dated by TCRdb to between 2019 and 2020). In the study overall: Among the approximately 35 multiple sclerosis patients, approximately 31 had relapsing-remitting MS and 3 had secondary progressive MS. The cohort was made up of 68 subjects, consisting of some 14 HAM/TSP patients, some 34 multiple sclerosis patients and around 20 healthy controls. The study compared peripheral blood TCR-beta repertoires of HTLV-I-associated myelopathy (HAM/TSP) patients, multiple sclerosis patients and healthy controls using UMI-based sequencing. Alongside PBMC samples, the set of about 97 TCR-beta libraries contained longitudinal samples, technical triplicates, and paired CD4+ and CD8+ T-cell subsets that had been sorted.

cDNA was synthesized by template-switch 5'RACE using a primer with a 10-nucleotide random unique molecular identifier that tagged each TCR transcript. Over 180 million TCR-beta sequences, covering 15-18 subjects, were produced in each sequencing run. The RNeasy kit was used to extract total RNA. The KAPA Real-time Library Amplification kit was used to amplify TCR-beta VDJ regions with primers for the TCR constant region and the 5'RACE anchor. Sample indexes and Illumina adaptors were added in a first PCR, and a second PCR then increased library yield. The roughly 650 bp TCR product was size-selected on a 2% E-gel SizeSelection system after Ampure bead purification. Before pooling, library quality was assessed on a Bioanalyzer, concentration was determined with Qubit, and library quantification was performed with the Kapa Library Quantification kit. An Illumina HiSeq 2500 sequenced the libraries paired-end 2 x 150 bp. To increase sequence diversity, about 23-30% phiX was spiked into each library pool. The authors' analysis ran thus. The quality-filtered reads were processed with the UMI-based MiGEC pipeline, whose error correction step removed more than 80% of the raw TCR sequences. VDJ genes were aligned to IMGT germline references, and each clonotype was defined by a unique CDR3 amino acid sequence together with V-J genes. Clonal expansion, Shannon diversity, and CDR3 relatedness (CalcPairwiseDistances, ClusterSamples) were evaluated with VDJtools, and phylogenetic trees were built with CLCbio workbench. Using coefficient-of-variation modelling across technical triplicates, the study counted a clone as expanded if it had at least 8 unique UMIs. TCRdb applied fastp at Q25 and MiXCR to the public reads, then kept only in-frame beta chains. Duplicate CDR3 protein sequences are folded into a single record with the most common DNA and genes. The V and J calls here are based on TCRdb, not the publication. Within this sample are 120,000 or so distinct CDR3 sequences, with roughly 3.1% of them counted one time only. The ten largest clones capture around 1.4% of the sample.

The germline V gene (reference sequence) provides CDR1 SGHKS and CDR2 YYEKEE. There are 15 amino acids in the CDR3, from cysteine to phenylalanine inclusive. The entry retains the CDR3 DNA only, 45 bases that are in frame from base 1. Trimming costs V 3 bases and J 1 base, and their ends lie 13 bases apart. For unsorted PBMC libraries, 2 million PBMCs were used after storage in RNAlater at -80 degrees C until RNA extraction. The multiple sclerosis patients were enrolled in a US clinical protocol that evaluated disease progression with magnetic resonance imaging. Peripheral blood was subjected to Ficoll-Hypaque density gradient centrifugation to isolate PBMCs, which were then cryopreserved in liquid nitrogen. Results and caveats for the whole study, not just this receptor: Across subjects, expanded clones never shared an identical CDR3 amino acid sequence, which suggests that the TCR-beta repertoires in every group were private. No clinical or MRI features were associated with the MS cluster, and the authors said that larger cohorts are needed. TCR clonal expansion was highest in HAM/TSP patients and lowest in MS patients, with MS patients falling below even healthy controls. Phylogenetic analysis grouped repertoires from 18 of 34 MS patients into a cluster of related CDR3 sequences, suggesting a possible repertoire-level signature.

This clonotype was counted at least ten times. No antigen is known for it. No base quality information exists; no much larger clone differs at one position. Specimen: PBMCs. This receptor was taken from a woman aged 25 to 39 with multiple sclerosis. The chain was built from TRBV5-5 and TRBJ2-5; 6 matching bases give a weak D call of TRBD1. DNA sequence: TGTGCCAGCAGCTCCAGGGGAGCCGTCCAAGAGACCCAGTACTTC. Translated, it reads CASSSRGAVQETQYF.